These 26 T cell receptor beta chains came from one sample sequenced in a study of T cell repertoires in cytomegalovirus infection. A single record per CDR3 protein comes from TCRdb applying MiXCR to the reads. The table has hundreds of thousands of distinct CDR3 sequences, roughly 30% seen once. The antigens for these receptors are not known. The material was cultured CD8+ T cells from PBMCs, obtained from culture after CMV antigen stimulation. Receptor source: a human donor in good health (CMV status not recorded). Some clones in this sample may be carry-over from other donors' samples.

This chain joins TRBV6-5 and TRBJ2-1; TRBD1 matches 8 bases. Losses at the gene ends were 0 bases for V and 2 bases for J; bases not matched to a gene: 9. In germline, CDR1 is MNHEY, CDR2 SVGAGI. This CDR3 is built from 18 residues. This CDR3 is CASSYSNPGQDPYNEQFF. Written as DNA, the CDR3 is TGTGCCAGCAGTTACTCGAATCCGGGACAGGACCCCTACAATGAGCAGTTCTTC.

The rearrangement links TRBV4-1 to TRBJ1-1; unclear D gene. This CDR3 has 13 amino acids. Trimming cost V 3 bases and J 4 bases, with 9 bases left between them. Germline values: CDR1 MGHRA, CDR2 YSYEKL. CDR3 in amino acids: CASSQKGITEAFF. CDR3 sequence (DNA): TGCGCCAGCAGCCAGAAGGGTATCACTGAAGCTTTCTTT.

This clonotype was observed a handful of times. The chain carries TRBV6-2 or TRBV6-3 and TRBJ2-7; a possible D gene is TRBD1 (5 bases). The V end lost 5 bases, the J end lost 0 bases, and 8 bases lay between the germline ends. The CDR3 covers 13 residues. In germline, CDR1 is MNHEY, CDR2 SVGEGT. CDR3: CASSGHISYEQYV. Written as DNA, the CDR3 is TGTGCCAGCAGTGGACACATCTCCTACGAGCAGTACGTC.

The table lists this clonotype with many counts. The gene calls are TRBV7-2 and TRBJ2-7, with TRBD1 matching 11 bases. Losses at the gene ends were 5 bases for V and 6 bases for J; bases not matched to a gene: 3. The CDR3 has 13 amino acids. Germline-derived CDR1 and CDR2 are SGHTA and FQGNSA. Here the CDR3 reads CASSLGTGGEQYV. As DNA, the CDR3 is TGTGCCAGCAGCCTCGGGACAGGGGGCGAGCAGTACGTC.

The rearrangement links TRBV6-5 to TRBJ1-2; no clear D gene. Germline V gene sequence: CDR1 MNHEY, CDR2 SVGAGI. The CDR3 has 14 amino acids. The V and J ends lost 0 bases and 5 bases respectively, with 10 bases between them. This CDR3 is CASSYSGSGYGYTF. The DNA for the CDR3 is TGTGCCAGCAGTTACTCGGGTAGTGGGTATGGCTACACCTTC.

This clonotype has a handful of counts. V usage is TRBV12-3 or TRBV12-4 and J usage is TRBJ1-2; 7 bases match TRBD1. V trimming: 6 bases; J trimming: 0 bases; junction bases outside the gene matches: 7. The CDR3 spans 15 residues. The CDR3 DNA sequence: TGTGCCAGCAGACTAGGACAGGACCCTAACTATGGCTACACCTTC. Its translation: CASRLGQDPNYGYTF.

This clonotype was recorded only once. This may be a read error: a much more frequent sequence differs by one nucleotide. This chain joins TRBV7-6 and TRBJ2-1; 8 bases are shared with TRBD2. The CDR3 runs to 17 residues. Germline CDR1 reads SGHVS; CDR2 reads FNYEAQ. The CDR3 sequence is CPSTFPEAGVAYNEQFF. CDR3 DNA sequence: TGTCCCAGCACCTTCCCAGAAGCGGGGGTAGCCTACAATGAGCAGTTCTTC.

This clonotype occurred a few times. V and J are TRBV4-1 and TRBJ2-2; D tentatively reads TRBD1 or TRBD2 (6 bases each). The CDR3 has 19 amino acids. Germline V gene data show CDR1 as MGHRA and CDR2 as YSYEKL. The V and J ends lost 0 bases and 1 base respectively, with 18 bases between them. The CDR3 loop reads CASSQDQMVGGQNTGELFF. CDR3 coding DNA: TGCGCCAGCAGCCAAGATCAAATGGTTGGGGGGCAGAACACCGGGGAGCTGTTTTTT.

This clonotype has a count of ten or more. The chain links TRBV6-6 to TRBJ1-1; D gene unclear. Trimming took off 7 bases at V and 1 base at J, with 10 bases between the two ends. The CDR3 consists of 13 residues. CDR1 MNHNY and CDR2 SVGAGI come from the germline V gene (reference sequence). This CDR3 is CASIQVANTEAFF. Written as DNA, the CDR3 is TGTGCCAGCATACAAGTCGCGAACACTGAAGCTTTCTTT.

This clonotype was seen at least ten times. This chain connects TRBV12-3 or TRBV12-4 to TRBJ2-1, with 9 bases that match TRBD2. The CDR3 contains 16 residues. V gave up 3 bases and J gave up 3 bases; unmatched junction bases: 6. CDR3 residues: CASSFRAGGVYNEQFF. In DNA, the CDR3 is TGTGCCAGCAGTTTCCGAGCGGGAGGAGTCTACAATGAGCAGTTCTTC.

V usage is TRBV10-2 and J usage is TRBJ2-3; 9 bases are a match to TRBD2. The CDR3 has 17 residues. CDR1 WSHSY and CDR2 SAAADI come from the germline V gene. The J segment lost 6 bases and the V segment lost 2 bases, leaving 12 bases of the junction unmatched. The CDR3 DNA reads as TGCGCCAGCAGTGAGGGGGGACTAGCTTTGGACGGGGATACGCAGTATTTT. This codes for CASSEGGLALDGDTQYF.

This chain links TRBV4-1 with TRBJ2-1, with 10 bases identical to TRBD2. The germline V gene encodes CDR1 MGHRA and CDR2 YSYEKL. After removal of 7 bases from V and 6 bases from J, the junction contained 6 bases not matched to a gene. The CDR3 has 14 residues. Here the CDR3 reads CASNRAGGLNEQFF. The CDR3 DNA sequence: TGCGCCAGCAATCGAGCGGGGGGGCTCAATGAGCAGTTCTTC.

The chain recombines TRBV20-1 with TRBJ2-3; 9 bases match TRBD2. The length of the CDR3 is 16 residues. Germline values: CDR1 DFQATT, CDR2 SNEGSKA (reference sequence). V shed 3 bases and J 6 bases; nucleotides not matched to a gene: 13. CDR3 loop: CSARGLAGFPSDTQYF. CDR3 in DNA: TGCAGTGCTAGGGGTCTAGCGGGGTTTCCCTCGGATACGCAGTATTTT.

In this sample, this clonotype turned up many times. The chain uses TRBV7-9 and TRBJ2-1; 9 nucleotides agree with TRBD2. J lost 7 bases, V lost 5 bases, and 12 bases had no gene match. Germline V lookup: CDR1 SEHNR, CDR2 FQNEAQ (reference sequence). The CDR3 sequence is 16 residues long. CDR3 residues: CASSPPLAGPPNEQFF. In DNA, the CDR3 is TGTGCCAGCAGCCCGCCGCTAGCGGGGCCGCCGAATGAGCAGTTCTTC.

This clonotype has at least ten counts. This chain links TRBV6-1 with TRBJ2-5; possibly TRBD1 for D (6 bases). Looked up from germline, CDR1 is MNHNS and CDR2 is SASEGT. The length of the CDR3 is 14 residues. V was clipped by 3 bases and J by 2 bases, with 10 bases between them. DNA of the CDR3: TGTGCCAGCAGTGATTACAGGGATCAAGAGACCCAGTACTTC. Its translation is CASSDYRDQETQYF.

There are a few counts of this clonotype. The V gene is TRBV6-5, the J gene TRBJ2-3; 9 positions agree with TRBD2. Germline V lookup: CDR1 MNHEY, CDR2 SVGAGI. This CDR3 contains 15 residues. The V and J ends lost 1 base and 4 bases, in that order; junction bases with no gene match: 3. CDR3 in DNA: TGTGCCAGCAGTTACTGGGGGACTAGCCCAGATACGCAGTATTTT. Translation gives CASSYWGTSPDTQYF.

Turning to this clonotype: As the CDR3 is not closed by the conserved phenylalanine or tryptophan, this likely results from a read error. V gene TRBV6-2 or TRBV6-3 combines with J gene TRBJ2-7; TRBD1 might be the D (6 bases). CDR1 and CDR2 (germline): MNHEY, SVGEGT. The length of the CDR3 is 18 residues. Trimming shortened V by 2 bases and J by 3 bases, and 23 bases separated the two germline ends. CDR3 DNA sequence: TGTGCCAGCAGTTACAACCCAAGGGGACAACCGACCGGCTACGAGCAGTACATC. Protein: CASSYNPRGQPTGYEQYI.

Ten or more counts support this clonotype. The chain joins TRBV7-9 to TRBJ2-1, with TRBD2 matching over 15 bases. With V trimmed by 0 bases and J by 0 bases, 3 bases remained unmatched. There are 19 residues in the CDR3. Germline V gives CDR1 SEHNR, CDR2 FQNEAQ (reference sequence). The CDR3: CASSLALGLAGGSYNEQFF. CDR3 sequence (DNA): TGTGCCAGCAGCTTAGCCCTGGGACTAGCGGGGGGCTCCTACAATGAGCAGTTCTTC.

The chain recombines TRBV6-6 with TRBJ2-1; 7 nucleotides line up with TRBD1. After removal of 6 bases from V and 7 bases from J, the junction contained 21 bases not matched to a gene. Germline V gene data show CDR1 as MNHNY and CDR2 as SVGAGI (reference sequence). The CDR3 totals 18 residues. CDR3 in DNA: TGTGCCAGCAGCACACCCCCTTGGGGGCAGGGGGTAATGAATGAGCAGTTCTTC. It encodes CASSTPPWGQGVMNEQFF.

Many counts were recorded for this clonotype. This rearrangement joins TRBV20-1 to TRBJ1-2; D perhaps matches TRBD1 (5 bases). Germline values: CDR1 DFQATT, CDR2 SNEGSKA (reference sequence). CDR3 length: 10 residues. The ends were cut back, 8 bases at V and 13 bases at J, with 17 bases in the middle. This CDR3 is CSPGTLGSTF. The DNA for the CDR3 is TGCAGTCCTGGGACCCTGGGTTCCACCTTC.

The chain is built from TRBV11-2 and TRBJ2-1, with a tentative D call TRBD1 (6 bases). The CDR3 has 15 residues. Germline loops: CDR1 SGHAT, CDR2 FQNNGV. With 3 bases removed from V and 3 bases from J, the gap between germline ends came to 12 bases. CDR3 sequence (DNA): TGTGCCAGCAGCTTCAGACAGGAGCTCTACAATGAGCAGTTCTTC. Translated, it gives CASSFRQELYNEQFF.

The rearrangement uses TRBV20-1 and TRBJ2-1, with 10 bases matching TRBD1. The CDR3 length is 15 residues. Germline V CDR1 and CDR2: DFQATT, SNEGSKA (reference sequence). Germline trimming cut 0 bases from V and 7 bases from J; bases unmatched to any gene: 6. CDR3 amino acids: CSARDQDRGWNEQFF. Written as DNA, the CDR3 is TGCAGTGCTAGAGATCAGGACAGGGGGTGGAATGAGCAGTTCTTC.

The J gene is TRBJ2-5, the V gene TRBV7-9; D is unresolved. Germline V lookup: CDR1 SEHNR, CDR2 FQNEAQ (reference sequence). This CDR3 has 15 amino acids. The V and J ends lost 4 bases and 3 bases respectively, with 15 bases between them. CDR3 coding DNA: TGTGCCAGCAGCTATCCCTCCCTAGAAGAAGAGACCCAGTACTTC. This sequence encodes CASSYPSLEEETQYF.

This clonotype was counted many times. The genes are TRBV7-8 and TRBJ2-7; D is perhaps TRBD2 (6 bases). This CDR3 is built from 15 residues. The germline V gene has CDR1 SGHVS and CDR2 FQNEAQ. V lost 5 bases to trimming and J lost 5 bases, with 19 bases between them. The CDR3: CASSLTGTASHEQYV. CDR3 nucleotides: TGTGCCAGCAGCCTGACCGGGACTGCGAGCCACGAGCAGTACGTC.

This chain joins TRBV5-1 and TRBJ1-2; TRBD1 might be the D (5 bases). The germline V gene encodes CDR1 SGHRS and CDR2 YFSETQ. The CDR3 is 14 amino acids. The germline V and J ends were trimmed by 3 bases and 3 bases, with 12 bases remaining between them. The CDR3 DNA is TGCGCCAGCAGCTGGGGGGAGGTTGACTATGGCTACACCTTC. As protein: CASSWGEVDYGYTF. Full variable domain (missing parts from reference TRBV5-1 and TRBJ1-2): KAGVTQTPRYLIKTRGQQVTLSCSPISGHRSVSWYQQTPGQGLQFLFEYFSETQRNKGNFPGRFSGRQFSNSRSEMNVSTLELGDSALYLCASSWGEVDYGYTFGSGTRLTVV.

This sequence joins TRBV4-3 and TRBJ2-2; D is unclear. Germline V gene sequence: CDR1 LGHNA, CDR2 YSLEER. Deletions cut 1 base from V and 3 bases from J, with 21 bases between. This CDR3 comprises 19 residues. In DNA form, the CDR3 reads TGCGCCAGCAGCCAAGCCACTATCGGCGCGTTGTGGGACACCGGGGAGCTGTTTTTT. Its translation is CASSQATIGALWDTGELFF.